This T cell receptor (beta chain) appears in the sequencing data of a study of cytomegalovirus exposure and HLA in healthy donors. PCR was performed using 60 Vbeta and 13 Jbeta primers. Profiling relied on immunoSEQ multiplex PCR, and the TCRdb table lists in-frame clones only, not all of them. The repertoire holds some 160,000 clones, with about 80% as singletons. The CDR3 spans 13 residues. CDR1 is MNHNS, CDR2 SASEGT, per germline. Trimming pared 6 bases from V and 1 base from J, leaving 9 bases between. Healthy bone marrow donors made up the cohort. The chain employs TRBV6-1 and TRBJ1-1; D remains unclear. This TCR derives from a man in his sixties in good health and CMV-seronegative. Sequenced sample: PBMCs. Here the CDR3 reads CASRRERNTEAFF. DNA of the CDR3: TGTGCCAGCAGGAGGGAGAGGAACACTGAAGCTTTCTTT.